This T cell receptor (beta chain) appears in the sequencing data of a study of blood T cells in healthy people across ages. Sample donors were healthy Caucasian individuals that came from Russia, aged 6 to 90. Next came a second PCR, run for about 6 to 11 cycles, which used a sample-barcoded 5' primer along with a J-beta primer mix. One entry per CDR3 protein results from TCRdb running MiXCR on the 5' RACE reads. This table holds about 1,500,000 distinct CDR3 sequences, over 25% found once. The V gene end was trimmed by 8 bases and the J gene end by 10 bases; junction bases not matched to a gene: 8. Germline assignment: CDR1 MNHNS and CDR2 SASEGT. The CDR3 runs to 14 residues. Remarks on this clonotype: Its antigen is unknown.

Study observations and caveats: Diversity estimated from one million T cells was considered an underestimate. A roughly linear fall in TCR beta diversity per million T cells was seen with increasing age.

The chain has TRBV6-1 and TRBJ2-1, with 13 bases fitting TRBD2. The sequenced sample consisted of blood. This TCR was recovered from a young woman in good health. This chain's CDR3 is CASLTSGRAGEQFF. CDR3 in DNA: TGTGCCAGCCTCACTAGCGGGAGGGCCGGAGAGCAGTTCTTC.